Included here is one T cell receptor (beta chain) sequence, with context. Its matching antigen is unknown. The data stem from a study of graft-versus-host responses after intestinal transplantation. Whole-study context: Each recipient received a multivisceral, liver-intestinal, or isolated intestinal graft. Whole-study findings and limits: GvH clone levels peaked in circulation, and this peak was associated with early post-transplant HvG declines. Individuals carrying graft-donor T cell macrochimerism showed high graft-versus-host to host-versus-graft clonal ratios in allografts.

The repertoire was sequenced with immunoSEQ multiplex PCR; TCRdb's copy has only in-frame clones and lacks some. Among around 110,000 clones listed, 75% to 95% were seen once. This CDR3 has 15 amino acids. V trimming: 1 base; J trimming: 12 bases; junction bases outside the gene matches: 7. Germline V CDR1 and CDR2: SGHRS, YFSETQ. The chain links TRBV5-1 to TRBJ1-6; the match to TRBD1 covers 10 bases. This TCR was sampled from a human donor who received an intestinal transplant. This sample comprised unstimulated CD4+ T cells sorted from spleen or lymph node cells, obtained before intestinal transplant. The CDR3 loop is CASSLSSTGGRPLHF. The CDR3 bases are TGCGCCAGCAGCTTGTCTTCGACAGGGGGCCGACCCCTCCACTTT.